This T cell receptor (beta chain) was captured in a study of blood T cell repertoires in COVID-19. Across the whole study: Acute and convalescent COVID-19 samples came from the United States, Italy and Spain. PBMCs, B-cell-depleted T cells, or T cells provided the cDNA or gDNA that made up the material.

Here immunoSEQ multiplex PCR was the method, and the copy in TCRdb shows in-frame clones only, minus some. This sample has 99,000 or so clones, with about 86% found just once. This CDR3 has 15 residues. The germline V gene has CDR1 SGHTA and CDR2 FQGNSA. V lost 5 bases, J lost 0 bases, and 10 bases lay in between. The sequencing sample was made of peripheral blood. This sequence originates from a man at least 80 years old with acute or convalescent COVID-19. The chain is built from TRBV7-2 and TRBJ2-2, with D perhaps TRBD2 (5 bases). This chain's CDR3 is CASSLSVPNTGELFF. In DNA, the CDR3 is TGTGCCAGCAGCCTTAGCGTCCCGAACACCGGGGAGCTGTTTTTT.